This entry lists 28 T cell receptor beta chains sequenced from one sample in a study of blood T cells in healthy people across ages. Primed by a sample-barcoded 5' primer and a J-beta primer mix, a second PCR proceeded for 7 to 11 cycles. Each CDR3 protein gets one entry after TCRdb re-called the 5' RACE reads with MiXCR. The sample yields 650,000 to 1,000,000 distinct CDR3 sequences, around 36% seen once. The source material was blood. The source of these receptors is a man in his late teens or twenties in good health.

The chain combines TRBV7-9 with TRBJ1-2, with D hard to call. CDR3 length equals 13 residues. V gave up 6 bases and J gave up 6 bases, with 14 bases separating them. Germline CDR1 and CDR2: SEHNR and FQNEAQ (reference sequence). The chain's CDR3 is CASSPPLFDGYTF. CDR3 in DNA: TGTGCCAGCAGTCCACCCCTTTTTGATGGCTACACCTTC.

This clonotype has only one observation. This chain uses TRBV7-9 with TRBJ1-1; possible D gene TRBD1, 6 bases. CDR3 length equals 15 residues. From germline, CDR1 is SEHNR and CDR2 FQNEAQ (reference sequence). V was cut by 1 base and J by 3 bases, with 12 bases left in between. The CDR3 here is CASSLEGGVDTEAFF. The CDR3 region has the DNA TGTGCCAGCAGCTTAGAGGGGGGGGTCGACACTGAAGCTTTCTTT.

This clonotype was seen repeatedly, ten times or more. V and J are TRBV10-3 and TRBJ2-7, with D perhaps TRBD1 or TRBD2 (5 bases each). Germline V gene sequence: CDR1 ENHRY, CDR2 SYGVKD. Trimming left V 6 bases short and J 3 bases short, with 9 bases between. The CDR3 consists of 12 residues. The CDR3 protein is CAIRGDGYEQYF. The CDR3 DNA follows: TGTGCCATCAGGGGGGACGGCTACGAGCAGTACTTC.

The chain joins TRBV6-6 to TRBJ1-2, with D hard to call. CDR3 length: 13 residues. With 5 bases removed from V and 8 bases from J, the gap between germline ends came to 15 bases. CDR1 is MNHNY, CDR2 SVGAGI, per germline (reference sequence). The CDR3 is CASSQPTQPGYTF. The CDR3 DNA follows: TGTGCCAGCAGTCAGCCAACCCAGCCCGGCTACACCTTC.

This clonotype was counted ten times or more. The rearrangement joins TRBV12-3 or TRBV12-4 to TRBJ1-4; no reliable D call. The CDR3 is 14 residues long. The V end lost 1 base, the J end lost 0 bases, and 3 bases lay between the germline ends. The CDR3 spells CASSLGATNEKLFF. CDR3 in DNA: TGTGCCAGCAGTTTAGGTGCAACTAATGAAAAACTGTTTTTT.

Of note for this clonotype: One base away lies a much larger clone, so this may be a sequencing read error. The CDR3 reads CATSRPRGTHNEQYF. CDR3 nucleotides: TGTGCCACCAGCAGACCTAGGGGGACACACAATGAGCAGTACTTC. V and J are TRBV15 and TRBJ2-5; possible D gene TRBD1, 6 bases. V was shortened by 2 bases and J by 11 bases, with 21 bases between the two germline ends. Germline-derived CDR1 and CDR2 are LNHNV and YYDKDF (reference sequence). The CDR3 contains 15 residues.

Comment on this clonotype: An end of the junction differs from the germline gene, which may be a read error. The chain recombines TRBV12-3 or TRBV12-4 with TRBJ2-4, with a possible D match to TRBD1 (5 bases). CDR3 length: 14 amino acids. The CDR3 DNA follows: TGTGTCAGCAGTTTCAGGCAGGGCAAAAACATTCAGTACTTC. Translating gives CVSSFRQGKNIQYF.

The rearrangement links TRBV28 to TRBJ2-7; TRBD1 is a possible D gene (5 bases). The CDR3 has 14 residues. CDR1 is MDHEN and CDR2 is SYDVKM in the germline V gene. The V end was cut by 4 bases, the J end by 1 base, with 11 bases between. Here the CDR3 reads CASSWMRQSYEQYF. DNA of the CDR3: TGTGCCAGCAGTTGGATGAGACAGTCCTACGAGCAGTACTTC.

This clonotype came up many times. The rearrangement links TRBV20-1 to TRBJ2-7; 7 positions agree with TRBD2. The CDR3 has 13 residues. Germline lookup yields CDR1 DFQATT and CDR2 SNEGSKA (reference sequence). V was clipped by 1 base and J by 7 bases; unmatched bases: 7. The chain's CDR3 is CSARVRGNGEQYF. CDR3 nucleotides: TGCAGTGCTAGAGTGCGGGGGAATGGAGAGCAGTACTTC.

The chain is built from TRBV5-1 and TRBJ2-3, with 9 bases aligning to TRBD2. Germline V gene data show CDR1 as SGHRS and CDR2 as YFSETQ. The ends lost 1 base at V and 3 bases at J; junction bases unmatched: 9. This CDR3 is built from 17 residues. CDR3 in amino acids: CASSLHPISGGTDTQYF. DNA for the CDR3: TGCGCCAGCAGCTTGCACCCTATTAGCGGGGGAACAGATACGCAGTATTTT.

In its sample, this clonotype was seen a few times. The chain has TRBV10-3 and TRBJ2-7; D possibly matches TRBD1 or TRBD2 (5 bases each). Trimming left V 3 bases short and J 0 bases short, with 15 bases between. The CDR3 is made up of 16 amino acids. The germline CDR1 and CDR2 sequences are ENHRY and SYGVKD. In DNA, the CDR3 is TGTGCCATCAGTGAACCCCCCGGGGCAAGCTCCTACGAGCAGTACTTC. Amino acid sequence: CAISEPPGASSYEQYF.

The chain is built from TRBV12-3 or TRBV12-4 and TRBJ1-2; D is unresolved. V lost 6 bases and J 6 bases, leaving 11 bases between the germline ends. The CDR3 spans 12 residues. This chain's CDR3 is CASRDVYNGYTF. CDR3 sequence (DNA): TGTGCCAGCAGAGACGTATACAATGGCTACACCTTC.

This clonotype was detected ten times or more. The rearrangement joins TRBV20-1 to TRBJ1-2; 8 bases line up with TRBD1. The CDR3 is made up of 12 amino acids. The V gene end was trimmed by 6 bases and the J gene end by 6 bases; junction bases not matched to a gene: 6. The germline CDR1 and CDR2 sequences are DFQATT and SNEGSKA (reference sequence). The DNA of the CDR3 is TGCAGTGCCACTCAGGACAGGGATGGCTACACCTTC. Protein: CSATQDRDGYTF.

Of note for this clonotype: A much larger clone is a single base away; this may be a read error. The chain employs TRBV12-3 or TRBV12-4 and TRBJ2-1; D perhaps matches TRBD1 (5 bases). There are 14 residues in the CDR3. The ends were cut back, 6 bases at V and 13 bases at J, with 22 bases in the middle. CDR3 residues: CASSRPDGAETQFF. The CDR3 coding sequence is TGTGCCAGCAGCCGACCTGATGGGGCCGAGACCCAGTTCTTC.

This clonotype was counted only a few times. The gene calls are TRBV4-3 and TRBJ2-3; TRBD2 agrees at 11 bases. CDR1 is LGHNA, CDR2 YSLEER, per germline. The CDR3 spans 16 residues. V gave up 4 bases and J gave up 4 bases; unmatched junction bases: 7. The CDR3 here is CASSRFTSGGSDTQYF. CDR3 nucleotide sequence: TGCGCCAGCAGCCGATTCACTAGCGGGGGATCAGATACGCAGTATTTT.

In its sample, this clonotype was seen many times. This chain uses TRBV6-2 or TRBV6-3 with TRBJ1-2; D uncertain. V was pared by 0 bases and J by 2 bases, with 10 bases between. This CDR3 has 15 amino acids. Germline CDR1 reads MNHEY; CDR2 reads SVGEGT. Here the CDR3 DNA reads TGTGCCAGCAGTTACTCAGGCGGCAGCAACTATGGCTACACCTTC. This gives the protein CASSYSGGSNYGYTF.

This chain joins TRBV20-1 and TRBJ1-6; the match to TRBD1 covers 7 bases. Germline V gene lookup returns CDR1 DFQATT and CDR2 SNEGSKA (reference sequence). Unmatched junction bases numbered 15, after V lost 5 bases and J lost 5 bases. The CDR3 length is 17 residues. DNA for the CDR3: TGCAGTGCTCTCATAATGGACAGGACTGTCGATAATTCACCCCTCCACTTT. It yields the protein CSALIMDRTVDNSPLHF.

The table lists this clonotype with a few counts. The J gene is TRBJ1-1, the V gene TRBV12-3 or TRBV12-4; no clear D. With 6 bases removed from V and 1 base from J, the gap between germline ends came to 9 bases. The CDR3 totals 13 residues. The CDR3 spells CASRNQANTEAFF. The CDR3, as DNA: TGTGCCAGCAGAAATCAAGCGAACACTGAAGCTTTCTTT.

There are a few counts of this clonotype. This rearrangement joins TRBV4-1 to TRBJ2-1, with 11 bases identical to TRBD1. This CDR3 is 16 amino acids long. The junction had 6 bases not matched to a gene; V was cut back by 3 bases and J by 5 bases. Germline CDR1 is MGHRA and CDR2 is YSYEKL. CDR3 DNA sequence: TGCGCCAGCAGCCACCAAGGACAGGGGGCGAACAATGAGCAGTTCTTC. Its translation: CASSHQGQGANNEQFF.

The chain is built from TRBV7-9 and TRBJ1-1; D gene uncertain. The CDR3 totals 13 residues. Between the trimmed V and J ends, which lost 4 bases and 9 bases, there was a span of 15 bases. Germline CDR1 reads SEHNR; CDR2 reads FQNEAQ (reference sequence). In DNA form, the CDR3 reads TGTGCCAGCAGCTCGACCCCCGAGAAAAAAGCTTTCTTT. Translation gives CASSSTPEKKAFF.

This clonotype was detected ten times or more. The CDR3 region has the DNA TGTGCCACCGAGCGGGGGGTAGCCTACAATGAGCAGTTCTTC. Translating gives CATERGVAYNEQFF. The rearrangement joins TRBV12-3 or TRBV12-4 to TRBJ2-1; 9 bases are shared with TRBD2. The CDR3 is 14 amino acids. Unmatched junction bases numbered 6, after V lost 10 bases and J lost 2 bases.

The chain couples TRBV5-1 to TRBJ2-2, with D perhaps matching TRBD1 (5 bases). The CDR3 loop spans 14 amino acids. The germline V gene has CDR1 SGHRS and CDR2 YFSETQ. Trimming took 0 bases from V and 3 from J, leaving 6 bases between them. The CDR3 DNA is TGCGCCAGCAGCTTGGAACAGGACACCGGGGAGCTGTTTTTT. It specifies CASSLEQDTGELFF.

The V and J genes are TRBV6-5 and TRBJ1-1, with 9 bases matching TRBD1. The CDR3 sequence is 16 residues long. Per germline, CDR1 MNHEY and CDR2 SVGAGI. After removal of 4 bases from V and 4 bases from J, the junction contained 10 bases not matched to a gene. CDR3: CASSWAGTGLGTEAFF. The CDR3 bases are TGTGCCAGCAGTTGGGCCGGGACAGGGTTAGGCACTGAAGCTTTCTTT.

In this sample, this clonotype turned up many times. The chain employs TRBV10-3 and TRBJ2-1; D may correspond to TRBD1 or TRBD2 (5 bases each). Trimming shortened V by 10 bases and J by 6 bases, and 19 bases separated the two germline ends. Per germline, CDR1 ENHRY and CDR2 SYGVKD. The CDR3 contains 14 residues. The CDR3 spells CATLEGLGTNEQFF. CDR3 in DNA: TGTGCCACCCTCGAGGGCCTCGGGACCAATGAGCAGTTCTTC.

This chain connects TRBV6-2 or TRBV6-3 to TRBJ2-3; 10 bases are a match to TRBD2. Germline lookup yields CDR1 MNHEY and CDR2 SVGEGT. The CDR3 spans 16 residues. V lost 5 bases to trimming and J lost 2 bases; unmatched junction nucleotides: 7. The CDR3 sequence is CASSAGTSANTDTQYF. The DNA for the CDR3 is TGTGCCAGCAGTGCCGGGACTAGCGCTAACACAGATACGCAGTATTTT.

Comment on this clonotype: This could be a read error, since a much larger clone is one nucleotide away. The chain couples TRBV6-5 to TRBJ1-2, with TRBD1 matching 8 bases. The J segment lost 2 bases and the V segment lost 3 bases, leaving 5 bases of the junction unmatched. Germline loops: CDR1 MNHEY, CDR2 SVGAGI. The CDR3 length is 15 residues. The CDR3 DNA is TGTGCCAGCAGTTATGACAGGGGCTCCAACTATGGCTACACCTTC. Protein sequence: CASSYDRGSNYGYTF.

This clonotype was counted only a few times. V and J are TRBV20-1 and TRBJ1-1; D uncertain. The CDR3 is made up of 18 amino acids. Germline-derived CDR1 and CDR2 are DFQATT and SNEGSKA (reference sequence). Trimming took off 0 bases at V and 4 bases at J, with 24 bases between the two ends. The chain's CDR3 is CSARDLKPTLTLSTEAFF. In nucleotides, the CDR3 is TGCAGTGCTAGAGATCTCAAACCGACATTAACCCTGAGCACTGAAGCTTTCTTT.

The genes are TRBV15 and TRBJ1-5, with TRBD1 matching 8 bases. CDR3 size: 13 residues. With V trimmed by 8 bases and J by 5 bases, 5 bases remained unmatched. Looked up from germline, CDR1 is LNHNV and CDR2 is YYDKDF (reference sequence). The CDR3 DNA sequence: TGTGCCACCCGGCCGGACAGGGATCAGCCCCAGCATTTT. This translates into CATRPDRDQPQHF.